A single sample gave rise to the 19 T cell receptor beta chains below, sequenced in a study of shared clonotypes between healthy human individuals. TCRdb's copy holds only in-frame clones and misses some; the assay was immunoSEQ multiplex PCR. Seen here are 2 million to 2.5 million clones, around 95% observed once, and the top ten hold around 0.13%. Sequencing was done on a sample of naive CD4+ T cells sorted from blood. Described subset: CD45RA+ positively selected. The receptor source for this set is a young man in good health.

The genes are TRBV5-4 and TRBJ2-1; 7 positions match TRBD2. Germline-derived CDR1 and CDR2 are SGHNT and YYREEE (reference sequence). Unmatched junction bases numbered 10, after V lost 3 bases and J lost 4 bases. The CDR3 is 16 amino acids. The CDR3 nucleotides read TGTGCCAGCAGCTGGGACGCGCGAGCGGGGTACAATGAGCAGTTCTTC. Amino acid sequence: CASSWDARAGYNEQFF. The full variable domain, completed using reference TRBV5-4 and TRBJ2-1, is ETGVTQSPTHLIKTRGQQVTLRCSSQSGHNTVSWYQQALGQGPQFIFQYYREEENGRGNFPPRFSGLQFPNYSSELNVNALELDDSALYLCASSWDARAGYNEQFFGPGTRLTVL.

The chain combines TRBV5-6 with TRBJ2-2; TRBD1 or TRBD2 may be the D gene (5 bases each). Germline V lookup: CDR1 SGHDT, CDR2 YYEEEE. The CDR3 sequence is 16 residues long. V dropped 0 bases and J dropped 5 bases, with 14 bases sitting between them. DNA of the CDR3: TGTGCCAGCAGCTTGGATTCGGGGCGTTGGACCGGGGAGCTGTTTTTT. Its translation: CASSLDSGRWTGELFF.

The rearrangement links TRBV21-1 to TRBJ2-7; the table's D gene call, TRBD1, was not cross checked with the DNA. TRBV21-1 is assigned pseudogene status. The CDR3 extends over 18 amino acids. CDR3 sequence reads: CASSLRDRGRPGSYEQYF. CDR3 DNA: TGTGCCAGCAGCCTCCGGGACAGGGGGCGCCCTGGGTCGTACGAGCAGTACTTC.

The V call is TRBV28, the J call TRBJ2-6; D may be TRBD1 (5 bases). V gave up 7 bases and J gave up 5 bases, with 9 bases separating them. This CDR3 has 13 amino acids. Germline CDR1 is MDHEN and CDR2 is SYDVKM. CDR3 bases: TGTGCCAGCAATCAGGGATGGGCCAACGTCCTGACTTTC. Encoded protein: CASNQGWANVLTF.

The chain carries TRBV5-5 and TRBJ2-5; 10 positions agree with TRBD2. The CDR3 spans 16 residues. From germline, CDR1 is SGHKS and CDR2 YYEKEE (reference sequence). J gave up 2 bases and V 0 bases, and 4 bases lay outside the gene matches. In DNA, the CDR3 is TGTGCCAGCAGCTTGGGTCCGGGACTAGCGCAAGAGACCCAGTACTTC. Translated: CASSLGPGLAQETQYF.

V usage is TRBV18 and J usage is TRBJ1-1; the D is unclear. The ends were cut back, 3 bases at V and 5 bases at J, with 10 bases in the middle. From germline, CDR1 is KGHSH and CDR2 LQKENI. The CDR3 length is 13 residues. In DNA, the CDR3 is TGTGCCAGCTCACCTTCGGACGGAACTGAAGCTTTCTTT. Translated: CASSPSDGTEAFF. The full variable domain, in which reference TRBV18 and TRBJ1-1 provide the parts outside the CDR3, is NAGVMQNPRHLVRRRGQEARLRCSPMKGHSHVYWYRQLPEEGLKFMVYLQKENIIDESGMPKERFSAEFPKEGPSILRIQQVVRGDSAAYFCASSPSDGTEAFFGQGTRLTVV.

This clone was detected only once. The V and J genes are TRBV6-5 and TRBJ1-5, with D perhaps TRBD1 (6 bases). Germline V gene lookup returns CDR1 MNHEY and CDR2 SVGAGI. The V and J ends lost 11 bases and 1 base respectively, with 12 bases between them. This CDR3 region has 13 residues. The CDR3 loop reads CAAGGGSNQPQHF. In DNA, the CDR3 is TGTGCCGCGGGGGGGGGCAGCAATCAGCCCCAGCATTTT.

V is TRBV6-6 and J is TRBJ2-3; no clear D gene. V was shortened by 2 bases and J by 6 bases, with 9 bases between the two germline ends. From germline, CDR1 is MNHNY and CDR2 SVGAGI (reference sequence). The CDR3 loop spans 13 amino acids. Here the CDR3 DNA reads TGTGCCAGCAGTTACAACCGCCAGGATACGCAGTATTTT. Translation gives CASSYNRQDTQYF.

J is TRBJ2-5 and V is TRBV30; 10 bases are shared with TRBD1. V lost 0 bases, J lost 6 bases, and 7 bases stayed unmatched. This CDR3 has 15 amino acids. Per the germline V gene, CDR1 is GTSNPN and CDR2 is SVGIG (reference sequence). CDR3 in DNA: TGTGCCTGGAGTGTCAAGGACAGGGGGGGACAGACCCAGTACTTC. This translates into CAWSVKDRGGQTQYF. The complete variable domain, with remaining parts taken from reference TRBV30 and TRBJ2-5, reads SQTIHQWPATLVQPVGSPLSLECTVEGTSNPNLYWYRQAAGRGLQLLFYSVGIGQISSEVPQNLSASRPQDRQFILSSKKLLLSDSGFYLCAWSVKDRGGQTQYFGPGTRLLVL.

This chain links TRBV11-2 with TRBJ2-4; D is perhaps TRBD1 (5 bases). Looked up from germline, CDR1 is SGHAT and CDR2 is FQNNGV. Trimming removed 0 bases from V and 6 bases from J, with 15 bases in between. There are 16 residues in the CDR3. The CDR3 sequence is CASSLEAPRRGNIQYF. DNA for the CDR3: TGTGCCAGCAGCTTAGAAGCCCCCCGAAGGGGAAACATTCAGTACTTC.

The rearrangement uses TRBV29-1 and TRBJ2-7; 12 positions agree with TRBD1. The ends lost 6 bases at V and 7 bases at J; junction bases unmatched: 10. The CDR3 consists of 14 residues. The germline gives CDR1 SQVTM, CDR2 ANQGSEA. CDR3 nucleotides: TGCAGCGTCGCTGGGACAGGGGGCGCGGGGGAGCAGTACTTC. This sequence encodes CSVAGTGGAGEQYF.

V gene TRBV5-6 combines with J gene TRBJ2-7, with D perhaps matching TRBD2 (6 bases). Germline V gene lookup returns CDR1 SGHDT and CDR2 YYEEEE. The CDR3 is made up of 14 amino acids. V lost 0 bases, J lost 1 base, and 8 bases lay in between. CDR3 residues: CASSLELASYEQYF. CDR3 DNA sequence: TGTGCCAGCAGCTTGGAACTAGCTTCCTACGAGCAGTACTTC. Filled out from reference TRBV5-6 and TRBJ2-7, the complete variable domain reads DAGVTQSPTHLIKTRGQQVTLRCSPKSGHDTVSWYQQALGQGPQFIFQYYEEEERQRGNFPDRFSGHQFPNYSSELNVNALLLGDSALYLCASSLELASYEQYFGPGTRLTVT.

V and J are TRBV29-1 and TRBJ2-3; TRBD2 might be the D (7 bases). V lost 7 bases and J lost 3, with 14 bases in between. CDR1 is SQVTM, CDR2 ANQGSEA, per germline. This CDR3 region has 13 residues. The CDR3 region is CSEGGGGTDTQYF. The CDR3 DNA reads TGCAGCGAGGGAGGGGGAGGAACAGATACGCAGTATTTT.

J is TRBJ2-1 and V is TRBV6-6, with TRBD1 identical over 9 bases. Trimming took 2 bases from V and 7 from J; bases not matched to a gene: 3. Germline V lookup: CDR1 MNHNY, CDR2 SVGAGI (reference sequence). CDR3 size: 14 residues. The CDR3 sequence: CASSYPDRGNEQFF. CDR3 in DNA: TGTGCCAGCAGTTACCCGGACAGGGGTAATGAGCAGTTCTTC.

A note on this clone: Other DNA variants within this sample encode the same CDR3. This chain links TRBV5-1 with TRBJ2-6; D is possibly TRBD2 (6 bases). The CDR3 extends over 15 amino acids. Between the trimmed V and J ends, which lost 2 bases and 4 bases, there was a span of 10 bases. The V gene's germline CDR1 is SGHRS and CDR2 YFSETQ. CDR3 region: CASSFGGTGANVLTF. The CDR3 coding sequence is TGCGCCAGCAGCTTCGGAGGGACCGGGGCCAACGTCCTGACTTTC. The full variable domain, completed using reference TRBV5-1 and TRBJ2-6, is KAGVTQTPRYLIKTRGQQVTLSCSPISGHRSVSWYQQTPGQGLQFLFEYFSETQRNKGNFPGRFSGRQFSNSRSEMNVSTLELGDSALYLCASSFGGTGANVLTFGAGSRLTVL.

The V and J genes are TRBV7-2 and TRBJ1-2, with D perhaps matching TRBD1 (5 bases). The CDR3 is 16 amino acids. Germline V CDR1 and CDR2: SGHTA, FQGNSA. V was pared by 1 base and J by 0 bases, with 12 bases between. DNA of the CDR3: TGTGCCAGCAGCTTAGGTACCAGGGTAGCTAACTATGGCTACACCTTC. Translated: CASSLGTRVANYGYTF.

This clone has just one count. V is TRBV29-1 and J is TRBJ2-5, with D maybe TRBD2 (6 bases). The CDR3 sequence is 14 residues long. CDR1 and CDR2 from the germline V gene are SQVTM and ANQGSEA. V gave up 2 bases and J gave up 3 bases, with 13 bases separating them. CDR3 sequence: CSVEPGLPKETQYF. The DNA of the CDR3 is TGCAGCGTTGAACCGGGACTGCCGAAAGAGACCCAGTACTTC.

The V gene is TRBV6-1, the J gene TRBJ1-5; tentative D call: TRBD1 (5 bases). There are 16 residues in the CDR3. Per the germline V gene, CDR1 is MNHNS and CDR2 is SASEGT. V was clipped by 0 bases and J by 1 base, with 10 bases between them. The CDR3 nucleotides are TGTGCCAGCAGTGAAGCCTACGGGGGAAGCAATCAGCCCCAGCATTTT. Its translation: CASSEAYGGSNQPQHF.

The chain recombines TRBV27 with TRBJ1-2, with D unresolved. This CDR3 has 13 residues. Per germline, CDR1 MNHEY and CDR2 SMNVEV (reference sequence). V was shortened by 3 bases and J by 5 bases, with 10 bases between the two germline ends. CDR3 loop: CASSFYAEYGYTF. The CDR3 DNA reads TGTGCCAGCAGTTTTTACGCGGAATATGGCTACACCTTC.